These T cell receptor beta chains were read from a single sample in a study of blood T cell repertoires in COVID-19. Profiled with immunoSEQ multiplex PCR; TCRdb holds only in-frame clones, not every one. The repertoire includes under 80,000 clones, over 75% of them detected once, and 8.5% to 14% sits in the top ten. The sequencing input was peripheral blood. The receptors were sampled from a man aged 45-65 years with acute or convalescent COVID-19. CDR3s include the opening cysteine and the closing phenylalanine or tryptophan. A D gene is named only where the DNA matches it firmly. Size is omitted from some rows. Given values are once, few, many or a class for expanded clones.

d_call: NA; v_call: TRBV18; clone_size: NA; j_call: TRBJ1-1; cdr3_nt: TGTGCCAGCTCACCGGGGCAGGGATTAACTGAAGCTTTCTTT; cdr3_aa: CASSPGQGLTEAFF
d_call: TRBD2; v_call: TRBV6-4; clone_size: NA; j_call: TRBJ2-3; cdr3_nt: TGTGCCAGCAGTGAGGACACTAGCGGGAGCACAGATACGCAGTATTTT; cdr3_aa: CASSEDTSGSTDTQYF
d_call: TRBD1; v_call: TRBV5-4; clone_size: NA; j_call: TRBJ1-2; cdr3_nt: TGTGCCAGCAGCTTGGGGACAGGGGGAGGGAGGCGTCTCAGGTATGGCTACACCTTC; cdr3_aa: CASSLGTGGGRRLRYGYTF
d_call: TRBD2; v_call: TRBV4-2; clone_size: NA; j_call: TRBJ2-7; cdr3_nt: TGTGCCAGCAGCCAGTATCAGCAGGCGGGAGTCGAGCAGTACTTC; cdr3_aa: CASSQYQQAGVEQYF
d_call: NA; v_call: TRBV4-1; clone_size: NA; j_call: TRBJ1-4; cdr3_nt: TGCGCCAGCAGCCAAGAAAACGCCTTGGGCAGACCAAATGAAAAACTGTTTTTT; cdr3_aa: CASSQENALGRPNEKLFF
d_call: NA; v_call: TRBV12-5; clone_size: NA; j_call: TRBJ1-2; cdr3_nt: TGTGCTAGTGGTTTGACGGTTAACTATGGCTACACCTTC; cdr3_aa: CASGLTVNYGYTF
d_call: TRBD1; v_call: TRBV4-3; clone_size: NA; j_call: TRBJ2-1; cdr3_nt: TGCGCCAGCAGCCAATCTATGAAAGAGGGGGCTGAGCAGTTCTTC; cdr3_aa: CASSQSMKEGAEQFF
d_call: NA; v_call: TRBV28; clone_size: once; j_call: TRBJ2-7; cdr3_nt: TGTGCCAGCAGTTTGGTCAGGGCCTACGAGCAGTACTTC; cdr3_aa: CASSLVRAYEQYF
d_call: NA; v_call: TRBV18; clone_size: NA; j_call: TRBJ1-4; cdr3_nt: TGTGCCAGCTCACAGGGGCGGACTAATGAAAAACTGTTTTTT; cdr3_aa: CASSQGRTNEKLFF
d_call: TRBD2; v_call: TRBV27; clone_size: NA; j_call: TRBJ2-3; cdr3_nt: TGTGCCAGCAGTTTCTATGGGACCGGCGCGGGAGAACGCACAGATACGCAGTATTTT; cdr3_aa: CASSFYGTGAGERTDTQYF
d_call: TRBD1; v_call: TRBV15; clone_size: many; j_call: TRBJ1-5; cdr3_nt: TGTGCCACCAGCAGAGATGTACAGGGGGGGGGACAGCCCCAGCATTTT; cdr3_aa: CATSRDVQGGGQPQHF
d_call: NA; v_call: TRBV29-1; clone_size: NA; j_call: TRBJ2-7; cdr3_nt: TGCAGCGTTGACGGCCCAGGTGGGTCAAACTTC; cdr3_aa: CSVDGPGGSNF
d_call: NA; v_call: TRBV15; clone_size: NA; j_call: TRBJ2-7; cdr3_nt: TGTGCCACCAGCAGCGACAGGCCCTACGAGCAGTACTTC; cdr3_aa: CATSSDRPYEQYF
d_call: TRBD1; v_call: TRBV20-1; clone_size: NA; j_call: TRBJ1-1; cdr3_nt: TGCAGTGCCTCCCCGGACAGGACAGCTTTCTTT; cdr3_aa: CSASPDRTAFF
d_call: NA; v_call: TRBV2; clone_size: NA; j_call: TRBJ2-7; cdr3_nt: TGTGCCAGCAGTGAAGCCCGGGGAGGCGAGCAGTACTTC; cdr3_aa: CASSEARGGEQYF
d_call: TRBD1; v_call: TRBV5-4; clone_size: NA; j_call: TRBJ1-2; cdr3_nt: TGTGCCAGCAGCTTGGATTCAGGGGGCTGGGATGGCTACACCTTC; cdr3_aa: CASSLDSGGWDGYTF
d_call: TRBD1; v_call: TRBV5-4; clone_size: NA; j_call: TRBJ2-1; cdr3_nt: TGTGCCAGCAGCTTGAAACAGGGGTACAATGAGCAGTTCTTC; cdr3_aa: CASSLKQGYNEQFF
d_call: TRBD1; v_call: TRBV6-5; clone_size: once; j_call: TRBJ1-2; cdr3_nt: TGTGCCAGCCTACCACAGGGGATTGGTTATGGCTACACCTTC; cdr3_aa: CASLPQGIGYGYTF
d_call: NA; v_call: TRBV6-2/TRBV6-3; clone_size: once; j_call: TRBJ2-7; cdr3_nt: TGTGCCAGCAGTTTCCCGCCGACAGGTCCCTACGAGCAGTACTTC; cdr3_aa: CASSFPPTGPYEQYF
d_call: NA; v_call: TRBV5-6; clone_size: NA; j_call: TRBJ2-5; cdr3_nt: TGTGCCAGCAGCTTTACAGGGCTTTCGGAGGAGACCCAGTACTTC; cdr3_aa: CASSFTGLSEETQYF
d_call: TRBD1; v_call: TRBV18; clone_size: NA; j_call: TRBJ2-3; cdr3_nt: TGTGCCAGCTCACTGGACAGGGGGTCCACAGATACGCAGTATTTT; cdr3_aa: CASSLDRGSTDTQYF
d_call: NA; v_call: TRBV6-6; clone_size: NA; j_call: TRBJ1-5; cdr3_nt: TGTGCCAGCAGGGGGCAGGGTAATCAGCCCCAGCATTTT; cdr3_aa: CASRGQGNQPQHF
d_call: NA; v_call: TRBV28; clone_size: NA; j_call: TRBJ1-5; cdr3_nt: TGTGCCAGCACAACTCGAAGAAGCAATCAGCCCCAGCATTTT; cdr3_aa: CASTTRRSNQPQHF
d_call: NA; v_call: TRBV7-9; clone_size: NA; j_call: TRBJ2-7; cdr3_nt: TGTGCCAGCAATGGGGCCTCCTACGAGCAGTACTTC; cdr3_aa: CASNGASYEQYF
d_call: NA; v_call: TRBV9; clone_size: NA; j_call: TRBJ1-5; cdr3_nt: TGTGCCAGCAGCGCGAGGGCCGGGGGACAGCCCCAGCATTTT; cdr3_aa: CASSARAGGQPQHF
d_call: NA; v_call: TRBV4-2; clone_size: once; j_call: TRBJ1-1; cdr3_nt: TGTGCCAGCAGCCTCCAACGAGGCTCGGGGGGCACTGAAGCTTTCTTT; cdr3_aa: CASSLQRGSGGTEAFF